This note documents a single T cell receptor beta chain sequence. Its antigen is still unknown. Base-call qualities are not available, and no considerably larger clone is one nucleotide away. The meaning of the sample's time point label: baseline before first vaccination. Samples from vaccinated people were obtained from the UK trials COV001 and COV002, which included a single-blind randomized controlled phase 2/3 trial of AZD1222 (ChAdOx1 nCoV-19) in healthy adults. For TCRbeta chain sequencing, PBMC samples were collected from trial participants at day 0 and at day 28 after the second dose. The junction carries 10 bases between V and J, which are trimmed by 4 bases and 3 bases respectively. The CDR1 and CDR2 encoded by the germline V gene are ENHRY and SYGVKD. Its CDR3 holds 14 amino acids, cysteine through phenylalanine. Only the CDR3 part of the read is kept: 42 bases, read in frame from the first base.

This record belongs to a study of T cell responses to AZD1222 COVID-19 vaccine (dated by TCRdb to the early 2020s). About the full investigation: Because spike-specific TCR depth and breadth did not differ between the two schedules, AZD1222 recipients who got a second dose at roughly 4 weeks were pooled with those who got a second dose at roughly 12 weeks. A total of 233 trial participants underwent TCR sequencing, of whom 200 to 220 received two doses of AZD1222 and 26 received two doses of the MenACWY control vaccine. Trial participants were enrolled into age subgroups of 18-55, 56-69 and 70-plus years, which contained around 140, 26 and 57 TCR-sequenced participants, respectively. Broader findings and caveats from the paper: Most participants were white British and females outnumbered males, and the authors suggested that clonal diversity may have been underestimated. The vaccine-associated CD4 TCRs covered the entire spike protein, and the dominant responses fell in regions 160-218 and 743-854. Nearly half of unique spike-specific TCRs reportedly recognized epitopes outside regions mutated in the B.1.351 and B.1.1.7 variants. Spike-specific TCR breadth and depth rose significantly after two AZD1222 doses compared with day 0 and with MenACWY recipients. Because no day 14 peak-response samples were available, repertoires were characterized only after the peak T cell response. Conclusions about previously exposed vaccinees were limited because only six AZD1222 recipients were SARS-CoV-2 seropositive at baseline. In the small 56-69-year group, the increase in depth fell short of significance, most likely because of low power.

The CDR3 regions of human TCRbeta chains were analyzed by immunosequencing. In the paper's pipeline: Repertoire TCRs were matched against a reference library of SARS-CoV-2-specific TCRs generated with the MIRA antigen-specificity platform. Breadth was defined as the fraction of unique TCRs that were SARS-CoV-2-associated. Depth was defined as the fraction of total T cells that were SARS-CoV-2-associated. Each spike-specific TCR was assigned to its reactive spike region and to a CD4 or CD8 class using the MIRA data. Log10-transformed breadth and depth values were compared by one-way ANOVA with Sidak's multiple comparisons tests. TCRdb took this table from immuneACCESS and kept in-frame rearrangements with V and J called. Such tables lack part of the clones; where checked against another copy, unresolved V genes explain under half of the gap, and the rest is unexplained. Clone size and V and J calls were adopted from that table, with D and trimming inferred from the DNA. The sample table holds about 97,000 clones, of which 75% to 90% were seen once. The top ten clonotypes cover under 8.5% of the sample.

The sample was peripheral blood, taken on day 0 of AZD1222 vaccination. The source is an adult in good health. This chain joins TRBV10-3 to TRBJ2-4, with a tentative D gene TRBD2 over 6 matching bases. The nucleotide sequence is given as TGTGCCATCAGTGTGGGCGGGGACAAAAACATTCAGTACTTC. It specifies CAISVGGDKNIQYF.